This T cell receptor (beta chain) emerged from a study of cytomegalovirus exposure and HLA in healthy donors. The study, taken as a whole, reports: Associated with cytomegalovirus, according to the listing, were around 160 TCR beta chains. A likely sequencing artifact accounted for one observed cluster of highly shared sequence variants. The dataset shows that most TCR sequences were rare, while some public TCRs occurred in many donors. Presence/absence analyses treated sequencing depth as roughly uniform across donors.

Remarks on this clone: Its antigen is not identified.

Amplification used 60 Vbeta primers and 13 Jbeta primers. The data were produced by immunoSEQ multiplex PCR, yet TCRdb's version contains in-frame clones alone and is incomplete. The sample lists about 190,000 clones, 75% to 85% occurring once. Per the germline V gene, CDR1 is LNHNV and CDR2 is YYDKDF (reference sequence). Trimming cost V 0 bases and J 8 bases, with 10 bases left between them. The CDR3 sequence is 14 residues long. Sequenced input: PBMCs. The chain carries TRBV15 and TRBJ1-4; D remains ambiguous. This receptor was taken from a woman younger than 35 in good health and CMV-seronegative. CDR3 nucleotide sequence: TGTGCCACCAGCAGAGATCGCGGTTGGGAAAAACTGTTTTTT. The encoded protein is CATSRDRGWEKLFF.